This TCR beta chain comes out of a study of OX40 agonist ivuxolimab in advanced cancers. The wider study: Partial responses were achieved by three patients: one hepatocellular carcinoma, two cutaneous melanoma.

The repertoire was sequenced with immunoSEQ multiplex PCR; TCRdb's copy has only in-frame clones and lacks some. The sample carries approximately 50,000 clones, roughly 73% recorded once. Findings and caveats of the study: Partial responders at 0.1-3.0 mg/kg had among the lowest clonal expansion. The mean number of expanded clones was higher in CD8+ T cells than in CD4+. Both CD4+ and CD8+ T cell populations in blood had undergone clonal expansion by week 6 at 0.1 to 3.0 mg/kg.

With regard to this clone: As yet, its antigen is unknown. The sample carries other DNA sequences with the same CDR3.

In germline, CDR1 is SGHTA, CDR2 FQGNSA. V shed 5 bases and J shed 4 bases, with 17 bases lying between them. CDR3 size: 15 residues. This chain uses TRBV7-2 with TRBJ1-1, with no clear D. The specimen was CD4+ or CD8+ T cells sorted from blood, collected in a trial of the OX40 agonist ivuxolimab. The sequence was obtained from an adult with an advanced solid tumor such as melanoma, head and neck, liver or kidney cancer. CDR3 coding DNA: TGTGCCAGCAGCCCCTCGGCGGTCCGGACCACTGAAGCTTTCTTT. Encoded protein: CASSPSAVRTTEAFF.